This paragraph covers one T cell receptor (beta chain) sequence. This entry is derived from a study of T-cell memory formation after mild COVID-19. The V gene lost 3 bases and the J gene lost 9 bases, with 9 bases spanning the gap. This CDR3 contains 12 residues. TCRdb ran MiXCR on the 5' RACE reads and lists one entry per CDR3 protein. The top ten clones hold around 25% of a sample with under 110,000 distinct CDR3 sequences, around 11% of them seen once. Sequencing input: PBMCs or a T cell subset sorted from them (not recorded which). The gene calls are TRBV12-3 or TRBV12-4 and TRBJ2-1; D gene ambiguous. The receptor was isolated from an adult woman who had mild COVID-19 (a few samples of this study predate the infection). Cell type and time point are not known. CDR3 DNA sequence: TGTGCCAGCAGTTTCGGCTTCGCTGAGCAGTTCTTC. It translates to CASSFGFAEQFF.